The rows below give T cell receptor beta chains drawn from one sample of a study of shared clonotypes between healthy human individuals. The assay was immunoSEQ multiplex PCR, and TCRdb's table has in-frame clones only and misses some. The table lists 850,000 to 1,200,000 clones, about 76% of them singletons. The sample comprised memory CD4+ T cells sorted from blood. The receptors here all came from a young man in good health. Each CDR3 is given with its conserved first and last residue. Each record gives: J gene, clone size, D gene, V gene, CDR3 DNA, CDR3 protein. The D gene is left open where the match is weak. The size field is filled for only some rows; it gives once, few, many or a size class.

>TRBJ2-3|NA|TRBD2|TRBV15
TGTGCCACCAGCACCGATCTAGCGGGGGGGCCTACGCAGTATTTT
CATSTDLAGGPTQYF
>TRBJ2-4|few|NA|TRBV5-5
TGTGCCAGCAGCTTGGGAGGGTGGGACATTCAGTACTTC
CASSLGGWDIQYF
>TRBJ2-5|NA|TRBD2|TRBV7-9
TGTGCCAGCAGCTTAGGTTCTAGCGGGAGATGGGAGACCCAGTACTTC
CASSLGSSGRWETQYF
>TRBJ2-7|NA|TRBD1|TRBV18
TGTGCCAGCTCACTCACCCTGAGGTCCGGGACAGGGGGCCGGCAGTCTTTCTACGAGCAGTACTTC
CASSLTLRSGTGGRQSFYEQYF
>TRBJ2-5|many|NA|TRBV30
TGTGCCTGGAGTGTGGGAGCATCCCGGGAGACCCAGTACTTC
CAWSVGASRETQYF
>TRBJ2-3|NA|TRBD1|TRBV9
TGTGCCAGCAGCGTTCGCAGGGGGCTCGAAGATACGCAGTATTTT
CASSVRRGLEDTQYF
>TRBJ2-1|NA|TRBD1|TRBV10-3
TGTGCCATCAGTGATTCGACAGGGCCCCAAGAGCAGTTCTTC
CAISDSTGPQEQFF
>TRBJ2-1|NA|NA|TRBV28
TGTGCCAGCAGTGCCGGGACTCGTAACAATGAGCAGTTCTTC
CASSAGTRNNEQFF
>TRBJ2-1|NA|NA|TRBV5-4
TGTGCCAGCAGCCCCCCACTGAGCTCCTACAATGAGCAGTTCTTC
CASSPPLSSYNEQFF
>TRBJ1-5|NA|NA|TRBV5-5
TGTGCCAGCAGCGCGAACTCCGGACAAAATCAGCCCCAGCATTTT
CASSANSGQNQPQHF
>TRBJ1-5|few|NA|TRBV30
TGTGCCTGGAGTGTTGCACAGGATCAGCCCCAGCATTTT
CAWSVAQDQPQHF
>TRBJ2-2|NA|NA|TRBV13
TGTGCCAGCAGTCATAGGGGCGCGGAGAACACCGGGGAGCTGTTTTTT
CASSHRGAENTGELFF
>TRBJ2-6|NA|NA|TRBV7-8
TGTGCCAGCATACTACGAAGCTCTGGGGCCAACGTCCTGACTTTC
CASILRSSGANVLTF
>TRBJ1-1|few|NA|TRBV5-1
TGCGCCAGCCGCTCGGACTGGTTGAACACTGAAGCTTTCTTT
CASRSDWLNTEAFF
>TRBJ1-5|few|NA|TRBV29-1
TGCAGCGTTGCTTCGGCAGGGAAAGGACAGCCCCAGCATTTT
CSVASAGKGQPQHF
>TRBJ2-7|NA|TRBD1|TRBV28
TGTGCCAGCAGTTCCAGGACAGGGACCTACGAGCAGTACTTC
CASSSRTGTYEQYF
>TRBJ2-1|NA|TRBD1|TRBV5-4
TGTGCCAGCAGTTTCTCGACAGGGGGCGGTGAGCAGTTCTTC
CASSFSTGGGEQFF
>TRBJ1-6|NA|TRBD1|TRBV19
TGTGCCAGTAGAGCCCTACGGGACAGGGTAAATTCACCCCTCCACTTT
CASRALRDRVNSPLHF
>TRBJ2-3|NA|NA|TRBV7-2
TGTGCCAGCAGTTTCGTTTCAGGGAGCGCCACAGATACGCAGTATTTT
CASSFVSGSATDTQYF
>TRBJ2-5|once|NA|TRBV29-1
TGCAGCGTGCCTTACAGGGCCCAAGAGACCCAGTACTTC
CSVPYRAQETQYF
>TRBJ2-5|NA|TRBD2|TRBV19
TGTGCCAGTAGTATAGACGGCCCTAGCGGGAGTGCGGGGCAAGAGACCCAGTACTTC
CASSIDGPSGSAGQETQYF
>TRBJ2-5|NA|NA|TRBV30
TGTGCCTGGATCAAATGGGAGACCCAGTACTTC
CAWIKWETQYF
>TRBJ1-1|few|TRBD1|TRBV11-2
TGTGCCAGCAGCCCACAGGGGGCTGGCACTGAAGCTTTCTTT
CASSPQGAGTEAFF
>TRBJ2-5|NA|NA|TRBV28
TGTGCCAGCAGTCCCACGGAAGAGACCCAGTACTTC
CASSPTEETQYF
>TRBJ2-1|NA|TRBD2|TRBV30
TGTGCCTGGAGTACGGGGGGTGAGCAGTTCTTC
CAWSTGGEQFF
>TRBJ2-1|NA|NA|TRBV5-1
TGCGCCAGCAGCGGAGGGCAGGGCTACAATGAGCAGTTCTTC
CASSGGQGYNEQFF
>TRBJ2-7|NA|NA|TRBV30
TGTGCCTGGAGTCTAAACTCCTACGAGCAGTACTTC
CAWSLNSYEQYF
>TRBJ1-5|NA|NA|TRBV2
TGTGCCAGCAGTGACCGGGGTAGCAATCAGCCCCAGCATTTT
CASSDRGSNQPQHF
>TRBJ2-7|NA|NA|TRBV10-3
TGTGCCTCCCAGGCAGCCCCCAACGAGCAGTACTTC
CASQAAPNEQYF
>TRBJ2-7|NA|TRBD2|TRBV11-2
TGTGCCAGCAGCTTAGAACCCAGCGGGGACCTAACAGACTTC
CASSLEPSGDLTDF
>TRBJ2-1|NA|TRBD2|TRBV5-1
TGCGCCAGCAGCTTGTTGACTAGCGGGACCAATGAGCAGTTCTTC
CASSLLTSGTNEQFF
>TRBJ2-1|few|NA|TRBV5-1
TGCGCCAGCAGCTTGGCTCAGGGGTACAATGAGCAGTTCTTC
CASSLAQGYNEQFF
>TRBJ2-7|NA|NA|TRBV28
TGTGCCAGCAGTTTATCCCTCCCTGGACAGACCTACGAGCAGTACTTC
CASSLSLPGQTYEQYF
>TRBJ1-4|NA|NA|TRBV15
TGTGCCACCAGCAGAGATAGAAGAGGTAATGAAAAACTGTTTTTT
CATSRDRRGNEKLFF
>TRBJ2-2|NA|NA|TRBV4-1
TGCGCCAGCAGCCAAGTGGAAAGGGTTGGGGGGGAGCTGTTTTTT
CASSQVERVGGELFF
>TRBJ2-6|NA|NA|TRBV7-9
TGTGCCAGCAGCTTCGCCGGGGTCTCTGGGGCCAACGTCCTGACTTTC
CASSFAGVSGANVLTF
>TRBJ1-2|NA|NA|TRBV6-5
TGTGCCAGCAGTTACTCAGGACAGTCTGGCTACACCTTC
CASSYSGQSGYTF
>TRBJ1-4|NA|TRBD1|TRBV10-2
TGCGCCAGCAGAACCGGGACAGGCTCCGAAAAACTGTTTTTT
CASRTGTGSEKLFF
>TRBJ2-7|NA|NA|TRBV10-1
TGCGCCAGCAGTGAGGAATGGGGGCAGCAAACCTACGAGCAGTACTTC
CASSEEWGQQTYEQYF
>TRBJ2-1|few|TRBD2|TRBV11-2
TGTGCCAGCATGGGACTAGCGGGAGTCGGCAATGAGCAGTTCTTC
CASMGLAGVGNEQFF